These 27 T cell receptor beta chains were sequenced from one sample in a study of blood T cell repertoires in COVID-19. TCRdb's copy holds only in-frame clones and misses some; the assay was immunoSEQ multiplex PCR. Altogether approximately 210,000 clones are present, roughly 78% being singletons, with the ten largest covering approximately 12%. Sequencing was done on a sample of peripheral blood. The source of these receptors is a woman between 40 and 55 years old with acute or convalescent COVID-19.

This clone has only a few counts. The chain joins TRBV5-1 to TRBJ1-4; 7 bases are a match to TRBD1. The length of the CDR3 is 15 residues. CDR1 and CDR2 (germline): SGHRS, YFSETQ. V lost 4 bases to trimming and J lost 0 bases; unmatched junction nucleotides: 3. The CDR3 loop is CASSPGTATNEKLFF. The CDR3 DNA sequence: TGCGCCAGCAGCCCGGGGACAGCAACTAATGAAAAACTGTTTTTT.

This chain uses TRBV18 with TRBJ1-3; TRBD1 aligns across 10 bases. V lost 3 bases and J lost 0; bases outside the gene matches: 5. The germline V gene encodes CDR1 KGHSH and CDR2 LQKENI. The CDR3 spans 17 residues. CDR3 in DNA: TGTGCCAGCTCACCGGGACAGGGGACATCCTCTGGAAACACCATATATTTT. Protein: CASSPGQGTSSGNTIYF.

The V and J genes are TRBV2 and TRBJ2-7, with TRBD2 matching 14 bases. The germline V gene has CDR1 SNHLY and CDR2 FYNNEI. V was pared by 4 bases and J by 4 bases, with 6 bases of the junction left unmatched. The CDR3 has 16 amino acids. Written as DNA, the CDR3 is TGTGCCAGCAGTGGGGGGACTAGCGGGAGAGGATACGAGCAGTACTTC. This translates into CASSGGTSGRGYEQYF.

The rearrangement uses TRBV5-1 and TRBJ1-2, with TRBD1 matching over 9 bases. The CDR3 spans 13 residues. J was trimmed by 3 bases and V by 5 bases; bases with no gene match: 2. Germline V gives CDR1 SGHRS, CDR2 YFSETQ. The CDR3 loop reads CASSWDRDYGYTF. For the CDR3, the DNA is TGCGCCAGCAGTTGGGACAGGGACTATGGCTACACCTTC.

This chain links TRBV3-1 (or the pseudogene TRBV3-2) with TRBJ1-2, with D perhaps matching TRBD1 (5 bases). Between the trimmed V and J ends, which lost 4 bases and 2 bases, there was a span of 11 bases. Germline CDR1 and CDR2: LGHDT and YNNKEL (reference sequence). The CDR3 extends over 14 amino acids. This CDR3 reads CASSLTEPNYGYTF. CDR3 DNA sequence: TGTGCCAGCAGCCTGACAGAGCCCAACTATGGCTACACCTTC.

The rearrangement links TRBV5-4 to TRBJ1-3, with a weak D call TRBD1 (6 bases). Per germline, CDR1 SGHNT and CDR2 YYREEE (reference sequence). The V and J ends lost 4 bases and 0 bases respectively, with 11 bases between them. The CDR3 covers 15 residues. DNA of the CDR3: TGTGCCAGCAGCCCGACAGGCGGCTCTGGAAACACCATATATTTT. This encodes CASSPTGGSGNTIYF.

The chain employs TRBV6-2 or TRBV6-3 and TRBJ2-3; 8 bases are shared with TRBD2. The CDR3 consists of 15 residues. Germline V gene data show CDR1 as MNHEY and CDR2 as SVGEGT. V was clipped by 2 bases and J by 4 bases; unmatched bases: 5. CDR3 loop: CASSYHTGGPDTQYF. The CDR3 DNA follows: TGTGCCAGCAGTTACCATACGGGGGGGCCAGATACGCAGTATTTT.

The CDR3 region is CASSSGTGLYEQYF. The CDR3 DNA reads TGTGCCAGCAGTTCCGGGACAGGGCTGTACGAGCAGTACTTC. The chain employs TRBV6-2 or TRBV6-3 and TRBJ2-7, with 9 nucleotides matching TRBD1. With 4 bases clipped from V and 4 bases from J, the junction kept 5 bases outside the gene matches. CDR1 and CDR2 (germline): MNHEY, SVGEGT. The CDR3 has 14 residues.

The rearrangement joins TRBV7-9 to TRBJ2-3; 8 nucleotides agree with TRBD2. Germline V lookup: CDR1 SEHNR, CDR2 FQNEAQ (reference sequence). With 6 bases clipped from V and 3 bases from J, the junction kept 8 bases outside the gene matches. The CDR3 extends over 15 amino acids. The CDR3 nucleotides read TGTGCCAGCAGTTCGACAGCGGGAGAAACAGATACGCAGTATTTT. Protein product: CASSSTAGETDTQYF.

The genes are TRBV5-1 and TRBJ2-7, with a weak D call TRBD1 (6 bases). Germline CDR1 reads SGHRS; CDR2 reads YFSETQ. V lost 7 bases to trimming and J lost 2 bases, with 10 bases between them. This CDR3 has 12 residues. The CDR3 is CASADRAYEQYF. As DNA, the CDR3 is TGCGCCAGCGCGGACAGAGCCTACGAGCAGTACTTC.

This clone was seen a few times. Here the CDR3 reads CASSLFGSSYEQYF. The CDR3 region has the DNA TGTGCCAGCAGCTTATTCGGTAGCTCCTACGAGCAGTACTTC. This chain joins TRBV11-1 and TRBJ2-7; D gene unclear. The CDR3 consists of 14 residues. Trimming took 2 bases from V and 0 from J, leaving 8 bases between them. From germline, CDR1 is SGHAT and CDR2 FQDESV (reference sequence).

The chain uses TRBV6-8 and TRBJ2-2; D is possibly TRBD1 (5 bases). This CDR3 has 17 amino acids. Trimming removed 6 bases from V and 7 bases from J, with 24 bases in between. From germline, CDR1 is MNHGY and CDR2 SAAAGT. The CDR3 sequence is CASSNSFRQLDGGELFF. In nucleotides, the CDR3 is TGTGCCAGCAGCAACTCATTCAGACAGTTAGACGGCGGGGAGCTGTTTTTT.

V usage is TRBV12-5 and J usage is TRBJ2-2; D unresolved. The germline V gene has CDR1 LGHNT and CDR2 FRNRAP. This CDR3 region has 12 residues. Trimming cost V 3 bases and J 3 bases, with 2 bases left between them. The CDR3 sequence: CASGFYTGELFF. Written as DNA, the CDR3 is TGTGCTAGTGGTTTCTACACCGGGGAGCTGTTTTTT.

The genes are TRBV7-8 and TRBJ2-3; TRBD2 matches at 12 bases. CDR3 size: 18 residues. With V trimmed by 1 base and J by 0 bases, 5 bases remained unmatched. Germline loops: CDR1 SGHVS, CDR2 FQNEAQ. The chain's CDR3 is CASSLVPGLAGSTDTQYF. The DNA of the CDR3 is TGTGCCAGCAGCTTAGTCCCTGGACTAGCGGGGAGCACAGATACGCAGTATTTT. Drawing the rest from reference TRBV7-8 and TRBJ2-3, the complete variable domain is GAGVSQSPRYKVAKRGQDVALRCDPISGHVSLFWYQQALGQGPEFLTYFQNEAQLDKSGLPSDRFFAERPEGSVSTLKIQRTQQEDSAVYLCASSLVPGLAGSTDTQYFGPGTRLTVL.

The V gene is TRBV4-1, the J gene TRBJ1-2; possible D gene TRBD1, 5 bases. Trimming removed 1 base at V and 7 bases at J, with 19 bases between. This CDR3 has 16 amino acids. CDR1 MGHRA and CDR2 YSYEKL come from the germline V gene. The CDR3: CASSQASPGVGGGYTF. The CDR3 DNA sequence: TGCGCCAGCAGCCAAGCTTCGCCGGGGGTAGGCGGTGGCTACACCTTC.

This clone showed up just once. V usage is TRBV24-1 and J usage is TRBJ1-5; D might be TRBD1 (5 bases). This CDR3 is built from 15 residues. In germline, CDR1 is KGHDR, CDR2 SFDVKD. With 0 bases removed from V and 0 bases from J, the gap between germline ends came to 5 bases. CDR3 residues: CATSDLRGSNQPQHF. The CDR3 nucleotides read TGTGCCACCAGTGATTTGAGGGGTAGCAATCAGCCCCAGCATTTT.

The chain couples TRBV2 to TRBJ1-2; the match to TRBD1 covers 10 bases. The trim removed 5 bases at V and 5 bases at J, leaving 2 bases unmatched. Germline values: CDR1 SNHLY, CDR2 FYNNEI. The CDR3 is 13 residues long. CDR3 DNA: TGTGCCAGCAGTCCGGGACAGGGGTATGGCTACACCTTC. This encodes CASSPGQGYGYTF. The variable domain in full, completed from reference TRBV2 and TRBJ1-2, reads EPEVTQTPSHQVTQMGQEVILRCVPISNHLYFYWYRQILGQKVEFLVSFYNNEISEKSEIFDDQFSVERPDGSNFTLKIRSTKLEDSAMYFCASSPGQGYGYTFGSGTRLTVV.

This chain links TRBV9 with TRBJ2-7, with 8 bases lining up with TRBD1. From germline, CDR1 is SGDLS and CDR2 YYNGEE. There are 13 residues in the CDR3. V shed 3 bases and J 4 bases; nucleotides not matched to a gene: 3. In DNA, the CDR3 is TGTGCCAGCAGCGAGGGGACAGGTTACGAGCAGTACTTC. Protein product: CASSEGTGYEQYF.

The chain couples TRBV11-2 to TRBJ1-4; D is perhaps TRBD1 (6 bases). Germline V gene lookup returns CDR1 SGHAT and CDR2 FQNNGV. V was shortened by 3 bases and J by 0 bases, with 14 bases between the two germline ends. The CDR3 is made up of 17 amino acids. Here the CDR3 DNA reads TGTGCCAGCAGCTTTACGGGACACCCCTCAACTAATGAAAAACTGTTTTTT. Translated: CASSFTGHPSTNEKLFF.

The rearrangement uses TRBV30 and TRBJ1-2; 7 bases map to TRBD1. The germline gives CDR1 GTSNPN, CDR2 SVGIG (reference sequence). V shed 2 bases and J 5 bases; nucleotides not matched to a gene: 8. The CDR3 spans 14 residues. CDR3 in DNA: TGTGCCTGGAGTCACGACCAGGGGGGATATGGCTACACCTTC. Translated, it gives CAWSHDQGGYGYTF.

A few counts support this clone. The rearrangement links TRBV29-1 to TRBJ1-2, with 11 nucleotides matching TRBD1. The CDR3 contains 15 residues. Per germline, CDR1 SQVTM and CDR2 ANQGSEA. Losses at the gene ends were 6 bases for V and 0 bases for J; bases not matched to a gene: 6. The chain's CDR3 is CSVSGGQGANYGYTF. The CDR3 DNA reads TGCAGCGTATCAGGGGGACAGGGGGCTAACTATGGCTACACCTTC.

The rearrangement links TRBV6-5 to TRBJ1-6, with 10 bases that match TRBD1. The V gene's germline CDR1 is MNHEY and CDR2 SVGAGI. The V gene end was trimmed by 5 bases and the J gene end by 10 bases; junction bases not matched to a gene: 8. This CDR3 comprises 15 residues. The chain's CDR3 is CASSRTGGRTSPLHF. The CDR3, as DNA: TGTGCCAGCAGTCGGACAGGGGGGAGAACCTCACCCCTCCACTTT.

The chain couples TRBV11-3 to TRBJ2-1; 8 nucleotides line up with TRBD1. Germline CDR1 is SGHNT and CDR2 is YENEEA. This CDR3 spans 16 amino acids. Unmatched junction bases numbered 7, after V lost 1 base and J lost 5 bases. The chain's CDR3 is CASSLVLGQGNNEQFF. The CDR3 coding sequence is TGTGCCAGCAGCTTAGTGCTTGGACAGGGTAACAATGAGCAGTTCTTC. The entire variable domain, with the rest obtained from reference TRBV11-3 and TRBJ2-1, is as follows: EAGVVQSPRYKIIEKKQPVAFWCNPISGHNTLYWYLQNLGQGPELLIRYENEEAVDDSQLPKDRFSAERLKGVDSTLKIQPAELGDSAVYLCASSLVLGQGNNEQFFGPGTRLTVL.

V gene TRBV7-9 combines with J gene TRBJ2-7; D remains ambiguous. Germline CDR1 is SEHNR and CDR2 is FQNEAQ (reference sequence). The germline V and J ends were trimmed by 2 bases and 4 bases, with 6 bases remaining between them. The CDR3 sequence is 12 residues long. DNA for the CDR3: TGTGCCAGCAGCTTACTGGAGTACGAGCAGTACTTC. Translation: CASSLLEYEQYF. Full variable domain (missing parts from reference TRBV7-9 and TRBJ2-7): DTGVSQNPRHKITKRGQNVTFRCDPISEHNRLYWYRQTLGQGPEFLTYFQNEAQLEKSRLLSDRFSAERPKGSFSTLEIQRTEQGDSAMYLCASSLLEYEQYFGPGTRLTVT.

The chain couples TRBV21-1 to TRBJ1-1; TRBD1, the D gene given by the table, was not confirmed from the DNA. TRBV21-1 is labeled a pseudogene. The CDR3 length is 15 residues. The CDR3 coding sequence is TGTGCCAGCAGCAAAGTAGGACAAATAAACACTGAAGCTTTCTTT. As protein: CASSKVGQINTEAFF.

Only a few counts were recorded for this clone. The chain employs TRBV6-5 and TRBJ2-1; TRBD1 matches at 9 bases. The CDR3 spans 14 residues. Germline CDR1 MNHEY, CDR2 SVGAGI. With 8 bases clipped from V and 7 bases from J, the junction kept 9 bases outside the gene matches. CDR3 nucleotides: TGTGCCAGCTCCGGGACAGGGACCAGGAATGAGCAGTTCTTC. Its protein is CASSGTGTRNEQFF.

The V and J genes are TRBV19 and TRBJ2-3; 13 bases map to TRBD2. V trimming: 4 bases; J trimming: 3 bases; junction bases outside the gene matches: 4. The CDR3 runs to 16 residues. The V gene's germline CDR1 is LNHDA and CDR2 SQIVND (reference sequence). CDR3 region: CASSTGLAGATDTQYF. In DNA form, the CDR3 reads TGTGCCAGTAGTACCGGACTAGCGGGAGCAACAGATACGCAGTATTTT.